This TCR beta chain emerged from a study of graft-versus-host responses after intestinal transplantation. Background on the study: Multivisceral, liver-intestinal, or isolated intestinal grafts were transplanted into recipients.

Per germline, CDR1 SGHRS and CDR2 YFSETQ. V lost 5 bases and J 3 bases, leaving 11 bases between the germline ends. This CDR3 is 13 amino acids long. Libraries were prepared by immunoSEQ multiplex PCR; TCRdb keeps only in-frame clonotypes and omits some of them. The sample has roughly 120,000 clones, 90% to 95% seen once. Study-level findings and limits: Recipient bone marrow held GvH clones, some seen earlier in ileum or blood. Within the allografts of patients who had graft-donor T cell macrochimerism, graft-versus-host to host-versus-graft clonal ratios were high.

The sample holds one count of this clone. Its matching antigen is unknown. The source material was unstimulated CD4+ T cells sorted from spleen or lymph node cells, sampled before intestinal transplant. The chain has TRBV5-1 and TRBJ1-1; D gene uncertain. This TCR came from a human donor who received an intestinal transplant. The CDR3 reads CASSRGLDTEAFF. CDR3 bases: TGCGCCAGCAGTAGAGGGCTGGACACTGAAGCTTTCTTT.